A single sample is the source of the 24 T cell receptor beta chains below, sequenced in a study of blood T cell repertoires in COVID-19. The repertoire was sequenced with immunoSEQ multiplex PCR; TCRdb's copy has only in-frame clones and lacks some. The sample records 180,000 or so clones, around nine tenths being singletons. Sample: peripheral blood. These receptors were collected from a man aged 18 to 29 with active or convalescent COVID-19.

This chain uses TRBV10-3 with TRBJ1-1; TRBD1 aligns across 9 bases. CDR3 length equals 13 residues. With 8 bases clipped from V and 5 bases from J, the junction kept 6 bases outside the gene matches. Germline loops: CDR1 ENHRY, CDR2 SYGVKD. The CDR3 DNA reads TGTGCCATCGGCCGGGACAGGGCAACTGAAGCTTTCTTT. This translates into CAIGRDRATEAFF.

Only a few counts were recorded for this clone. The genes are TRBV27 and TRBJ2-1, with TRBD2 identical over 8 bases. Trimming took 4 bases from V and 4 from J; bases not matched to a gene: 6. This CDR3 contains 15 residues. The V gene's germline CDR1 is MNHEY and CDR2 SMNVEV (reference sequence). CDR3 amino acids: CASSSSVAGYNEQFF. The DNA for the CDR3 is TGTGCCAGCAGTTCTTCTGTAGCGGGATACAATGAGCAGTTCTTC.

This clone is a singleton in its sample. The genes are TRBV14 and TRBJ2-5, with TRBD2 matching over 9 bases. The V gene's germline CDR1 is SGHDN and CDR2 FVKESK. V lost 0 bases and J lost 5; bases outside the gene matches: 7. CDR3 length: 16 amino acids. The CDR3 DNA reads TGTGCCAGCAGCCAAGATCGCGGGAGGGCCGGGGAGACCCAGTACTTC. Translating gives CASSQDRGRAGETQYF. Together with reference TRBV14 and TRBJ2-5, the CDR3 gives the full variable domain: EAGVTQFPSHSVIEKGQTVTLRCDPISGHDNLYWYRRVMGKEIKFLLHFVKESKQDESGMPNNRFLAERTGGTYSTLKVQPAELEDSGVYFCASSQDRGRAGETQYFGPGTRLLVL.

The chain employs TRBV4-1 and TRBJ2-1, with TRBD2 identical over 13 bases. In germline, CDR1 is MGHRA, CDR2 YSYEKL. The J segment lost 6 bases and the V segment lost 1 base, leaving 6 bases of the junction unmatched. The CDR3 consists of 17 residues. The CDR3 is CASSQVGRTSGSNEQFF. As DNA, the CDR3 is TGCGCCAGCAGCCAAGTCGGAAGGACTAGCGGGAGCAATGAGCAGTTCTTC.

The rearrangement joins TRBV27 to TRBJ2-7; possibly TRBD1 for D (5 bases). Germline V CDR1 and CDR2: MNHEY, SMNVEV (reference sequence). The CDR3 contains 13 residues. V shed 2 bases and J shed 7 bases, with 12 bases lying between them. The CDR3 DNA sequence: TGTGCCAGCAGTTTAAACAGGTATGGGGAGCAGTACGTC. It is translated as CASSLNRYGEQYV.

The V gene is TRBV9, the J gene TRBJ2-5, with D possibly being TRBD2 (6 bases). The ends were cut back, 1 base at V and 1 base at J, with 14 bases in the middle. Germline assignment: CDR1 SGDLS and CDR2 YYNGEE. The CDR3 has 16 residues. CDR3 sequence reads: CASSVWGSGLQETQYF. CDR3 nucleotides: TGTGCCAGCAGCGTATGGGGTAGCGGTCTCCAAGAGACCCAGTACTTC.

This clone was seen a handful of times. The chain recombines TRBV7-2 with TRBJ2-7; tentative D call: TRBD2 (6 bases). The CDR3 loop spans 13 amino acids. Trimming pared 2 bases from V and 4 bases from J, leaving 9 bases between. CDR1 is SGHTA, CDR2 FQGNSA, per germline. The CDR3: CASSLTGRYEQYV. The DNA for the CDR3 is TGTGCCAGCAGCTTAACGGGGAGGTACGAGCAGTACGTC.

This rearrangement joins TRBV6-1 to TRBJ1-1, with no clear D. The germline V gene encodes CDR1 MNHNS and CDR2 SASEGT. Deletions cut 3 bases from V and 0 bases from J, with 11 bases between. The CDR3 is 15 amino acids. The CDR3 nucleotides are TGTGCCAGCAGTGACCCGGTCCGGTTGAACACTGAAGCTTTCTTT. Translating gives CASSDPVRLNTEAFF.

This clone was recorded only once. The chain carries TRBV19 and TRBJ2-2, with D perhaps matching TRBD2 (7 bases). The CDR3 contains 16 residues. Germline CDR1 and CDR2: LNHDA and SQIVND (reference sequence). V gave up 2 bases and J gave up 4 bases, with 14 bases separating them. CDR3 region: CASSIWGGPVTGELFF. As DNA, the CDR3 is TGTGCCAGTAGTATATGGGGGGGGCCGGTCACCGGGGAGCTGTTTTTT. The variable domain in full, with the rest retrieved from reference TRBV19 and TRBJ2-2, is DGGITQSPKYLFRKEGQNVTLSCEQNLNHDAMYWYRQDPGQGLRLIYYSQIVNDFQKGDIAEGYSVSREKKESFPLTVTSAQKNPTAFYLCASSIWGGPVTGELFFGEGSRLTVL.

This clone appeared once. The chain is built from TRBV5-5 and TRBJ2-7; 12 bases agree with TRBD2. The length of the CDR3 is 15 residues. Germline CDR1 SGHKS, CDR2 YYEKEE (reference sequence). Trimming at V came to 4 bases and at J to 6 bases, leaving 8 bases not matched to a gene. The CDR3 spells CASSPPTSGSGEQYF. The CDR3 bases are TGTGCCAGCAGCCCACCGACTAGCGGGAGTGGCGAGCAGTACTTC.

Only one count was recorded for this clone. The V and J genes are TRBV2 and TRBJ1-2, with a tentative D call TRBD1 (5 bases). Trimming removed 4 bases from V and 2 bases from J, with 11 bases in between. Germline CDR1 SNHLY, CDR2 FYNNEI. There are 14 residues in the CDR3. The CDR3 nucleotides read TGTGCCAGCAGTGGGGGACTGGGAAACTATGGCTACACCTTC. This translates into CASSGGLGNYGYTF. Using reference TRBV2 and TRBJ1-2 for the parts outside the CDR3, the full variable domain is EPEVTQTPSHQVTQMGQEVILRCVPISNHLYFYWYRQILGQKVEFLVSFYNNEISEKSEIFDDQFSVERPDGSNFTLKIRSTKLEDSAMYFCASSGGLGNYGYTFGSGTRLTVV.

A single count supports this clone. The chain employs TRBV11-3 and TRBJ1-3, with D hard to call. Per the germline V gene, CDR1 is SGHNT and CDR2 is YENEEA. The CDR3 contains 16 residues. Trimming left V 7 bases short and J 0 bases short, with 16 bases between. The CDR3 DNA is TGTGCCAGCACCAACTTCCCCGGTAACTCTGGAAACACCATATATTTT. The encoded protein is CASTNFPGNSGNTIYF.

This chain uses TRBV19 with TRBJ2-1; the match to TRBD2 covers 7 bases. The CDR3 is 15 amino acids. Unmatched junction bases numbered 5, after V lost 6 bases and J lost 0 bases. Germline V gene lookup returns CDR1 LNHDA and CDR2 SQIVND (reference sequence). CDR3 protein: CASRWGGYSYNEQFF. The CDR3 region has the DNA TGTGCCAGTAGATGGGGGGGGTACTCCTACAATGAGCAGTTCTTC.

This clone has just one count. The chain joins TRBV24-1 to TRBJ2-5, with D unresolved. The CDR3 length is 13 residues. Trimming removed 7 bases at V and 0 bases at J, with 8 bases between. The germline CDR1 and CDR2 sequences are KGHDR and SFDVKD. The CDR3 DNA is TGTGCCACCAGAGAGTCGAACCAAGAGACCCAGTACTTC. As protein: CATRESNQETQYF.

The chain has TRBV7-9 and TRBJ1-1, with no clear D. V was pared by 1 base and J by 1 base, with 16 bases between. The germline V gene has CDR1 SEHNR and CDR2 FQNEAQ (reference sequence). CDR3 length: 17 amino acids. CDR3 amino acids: CASSLGLRAATNTEAFF. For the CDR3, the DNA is TGTGCCAGCAGCTTAGGATTGAGGGCAGCCACGAACACTGAAGCTTTCTTT.

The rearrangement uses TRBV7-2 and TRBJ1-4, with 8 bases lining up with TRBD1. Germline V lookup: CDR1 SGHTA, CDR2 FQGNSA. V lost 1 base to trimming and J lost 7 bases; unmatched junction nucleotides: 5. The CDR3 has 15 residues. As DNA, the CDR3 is TGTGCCAGCAGCTTAGGCCAGGGGGCTGGTGAAAAACTGTTTTTT. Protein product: CASSLGQGAGEKLFF.

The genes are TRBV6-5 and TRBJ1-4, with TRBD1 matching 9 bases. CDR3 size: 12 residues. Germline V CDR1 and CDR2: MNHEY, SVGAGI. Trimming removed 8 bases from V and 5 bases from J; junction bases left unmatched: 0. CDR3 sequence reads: CASGTGNEKLFF. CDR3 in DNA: TGTGCCAGCGGGACAGGGAATGAAAAACTGTTTTTT.

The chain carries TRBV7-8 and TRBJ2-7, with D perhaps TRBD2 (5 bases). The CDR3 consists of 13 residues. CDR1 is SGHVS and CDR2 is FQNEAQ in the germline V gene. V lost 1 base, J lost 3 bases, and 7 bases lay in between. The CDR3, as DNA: TGTGCCAGCAGCTTAGTAGACTACTACGAGCAGTACTTC. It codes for CASSLVDYYEQYF.

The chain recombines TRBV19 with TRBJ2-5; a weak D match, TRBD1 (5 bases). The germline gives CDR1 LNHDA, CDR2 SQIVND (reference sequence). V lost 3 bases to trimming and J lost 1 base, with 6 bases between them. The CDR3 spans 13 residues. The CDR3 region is CASSMGRQETQYF. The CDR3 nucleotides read TGTGCCAGTAGTATGGGGCGCCAAGAGACCCAGTACTTC. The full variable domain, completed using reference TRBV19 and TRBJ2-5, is DGGITQSPKYLFRKEGQNVTLSCEQNLNHDAMYWYRQDPGQGLRLIYYSQIVNDFQKGDIAEGYSVSREKKESFPLTVTSAQKNPTAFYLCASSMGRQETQYFGPGTRLLVL.

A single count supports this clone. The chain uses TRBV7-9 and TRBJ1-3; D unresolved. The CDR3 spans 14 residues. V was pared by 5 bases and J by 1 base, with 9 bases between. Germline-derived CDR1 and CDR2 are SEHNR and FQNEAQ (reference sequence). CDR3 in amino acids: CASSPRESGNTIYF. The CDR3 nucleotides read TGTGCCAGCAGCCCCCGGGAATCTGGAAACACCATATATTTT.

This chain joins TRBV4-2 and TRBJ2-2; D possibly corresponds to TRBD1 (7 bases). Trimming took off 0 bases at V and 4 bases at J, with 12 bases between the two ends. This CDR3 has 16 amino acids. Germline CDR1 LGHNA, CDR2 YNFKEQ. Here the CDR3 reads CASSQEEGAVTGELFF. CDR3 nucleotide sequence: TGTGCCAGCAGCCAAGAGGAGGGGGCCGTCACCGGGGAGCTGTTTTTT.

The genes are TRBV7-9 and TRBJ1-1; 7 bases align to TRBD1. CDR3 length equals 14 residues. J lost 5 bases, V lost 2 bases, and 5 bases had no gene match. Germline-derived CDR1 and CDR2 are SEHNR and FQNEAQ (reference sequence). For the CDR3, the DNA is TGTGCCAGCAGCTTAATCGGGACAGATACTGAAGCTTTCTTT. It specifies CASSLIGTDTEAFF.

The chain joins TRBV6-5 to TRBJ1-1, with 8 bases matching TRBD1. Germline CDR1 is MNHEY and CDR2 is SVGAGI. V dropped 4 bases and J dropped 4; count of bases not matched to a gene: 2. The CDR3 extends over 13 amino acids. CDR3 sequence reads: CASSLDRGTEAFF. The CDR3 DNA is TGTGCCAGCAGTTTAGACAGGGGCACTGAAGCTTTCTTT.

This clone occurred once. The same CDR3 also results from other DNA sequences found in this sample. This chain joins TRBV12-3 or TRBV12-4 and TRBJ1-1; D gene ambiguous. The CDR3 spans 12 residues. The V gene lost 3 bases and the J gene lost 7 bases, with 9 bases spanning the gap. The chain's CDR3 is CASSFYPGEAFF. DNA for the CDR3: TGTGCCAGCAGTTTTTATCCGGGTGAAGCTTTCTTT.